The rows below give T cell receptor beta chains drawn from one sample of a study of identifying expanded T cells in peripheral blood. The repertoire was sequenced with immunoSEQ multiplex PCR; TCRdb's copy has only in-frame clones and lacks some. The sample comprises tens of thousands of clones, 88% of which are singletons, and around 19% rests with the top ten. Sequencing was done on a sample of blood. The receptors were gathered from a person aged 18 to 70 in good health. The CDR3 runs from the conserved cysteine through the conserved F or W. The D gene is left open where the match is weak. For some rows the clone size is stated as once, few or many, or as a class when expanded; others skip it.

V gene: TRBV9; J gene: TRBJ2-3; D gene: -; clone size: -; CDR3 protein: CASSVNSEVSTDTQYF; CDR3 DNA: TGTGCCAGCAGCGTCAACAGTGAGGTTAGCACAGATACGCAGTATTTT
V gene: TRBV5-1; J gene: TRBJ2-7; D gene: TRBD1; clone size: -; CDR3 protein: CASSFLPGQGTSYEQYF; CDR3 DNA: TGCGCCAGCAGCTTTTTACCGGGACAGGGGACATCCTACGAGCAGTACTTC
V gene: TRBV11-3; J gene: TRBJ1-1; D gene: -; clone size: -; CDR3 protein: CASSRHGSSEAFF; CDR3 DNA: TGTGCCAGCAGCCGACACGGTTCGTCTGAAGCTTTCTTT
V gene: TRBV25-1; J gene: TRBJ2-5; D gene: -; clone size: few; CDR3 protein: CASSDSGETQYF; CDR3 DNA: TGTGCCAGCAGTGACTCCGGAGAGACCCAGTACTTC
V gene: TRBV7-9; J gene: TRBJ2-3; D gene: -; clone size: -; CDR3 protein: CASSVSGTDTQYF; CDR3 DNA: TGTGCCAGCAGCGTTTCGGGCACAGATACGCAGTATTTT
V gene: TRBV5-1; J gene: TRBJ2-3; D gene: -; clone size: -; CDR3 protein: CASSSQSSSSGYTDTQYF; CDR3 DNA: TGCGCCAGCAGCTCCCAGAGCTCATCGAGCGGGTACACAGATACGCAGTATTTT
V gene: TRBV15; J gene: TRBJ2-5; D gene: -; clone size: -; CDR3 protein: CATSRDIGGRETQYF; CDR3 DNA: TGTGCCACCAGCAGAGATATCGGGGGTAGAGAGACCCAGTACTTC
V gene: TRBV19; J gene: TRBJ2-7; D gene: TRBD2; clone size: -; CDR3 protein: CASSISGGLEQYF; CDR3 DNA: TGTGCCAGTAGTATTTCGGGAGGGCTCGAGCAGTACTTC
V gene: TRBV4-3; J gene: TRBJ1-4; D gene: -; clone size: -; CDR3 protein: CASSQVGSGNEKLFF; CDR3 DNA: TGCGCCAGCAGCCAAGTGGGGTCAGGTAATGAAAAACTGTTTTTT
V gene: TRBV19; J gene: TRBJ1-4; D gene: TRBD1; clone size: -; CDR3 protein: CASSTQGGSLLIGKLFF; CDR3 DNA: TGTGCCAGTAGTACCCAGGGGGGGTCTCTCTTAATCGGAAAACTGTTTTTT
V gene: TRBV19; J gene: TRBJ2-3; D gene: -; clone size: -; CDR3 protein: CASRHLARGDTQYF; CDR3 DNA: TGTGCCAGCAGGCACCTCGCCAGGGGAGATACGCAGTATTTT
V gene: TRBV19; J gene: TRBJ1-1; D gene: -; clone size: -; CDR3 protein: CASSIRRSVEAFF; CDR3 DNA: TGTGCCAGTAGTATCCGGAGATCGGTTGAAGCTTTCTTT
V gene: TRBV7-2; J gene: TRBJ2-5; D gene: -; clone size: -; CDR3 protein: CASSLGPRTAKETQYF; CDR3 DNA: TGTGCCAGCAGCTTAGGCCCGAGGACGGCCAAAGAGACCCAGTACTTC
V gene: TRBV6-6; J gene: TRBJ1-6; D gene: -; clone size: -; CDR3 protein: CASSYETASYNSPLHF; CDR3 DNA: TGTGCCAGCAGTTATGAGACAGCCTCCTATAATTCACCCCTCCACTTT
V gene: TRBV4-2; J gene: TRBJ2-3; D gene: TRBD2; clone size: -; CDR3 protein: CASSQERTSGGPSRQYF; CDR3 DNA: TGTGCCAGCAGCCAAGAAAGGACTAGCGGGGGCCCAAGTAGGCAGTATTTT
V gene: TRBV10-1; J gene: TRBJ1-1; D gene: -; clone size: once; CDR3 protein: CASSDGGDGTEAFF; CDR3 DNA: TGCGCCAGCAGTGATGGGGGGGATGGCACTGAAGCTTTCTTT
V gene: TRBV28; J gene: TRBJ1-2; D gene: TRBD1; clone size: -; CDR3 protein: CASSSQDRANYGYTF; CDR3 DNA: TGTGCCAGCAGTTCCCAAGACAGGGCTAACTATGGCTACACCTTC
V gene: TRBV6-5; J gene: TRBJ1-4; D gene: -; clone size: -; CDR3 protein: CASRTTNEKLFF; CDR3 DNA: TGTGCCAGCAGAACAACTAATGAAAAACTGTTTTTT
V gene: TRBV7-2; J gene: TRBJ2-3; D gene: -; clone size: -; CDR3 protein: CASSLGGRIRSTQYF; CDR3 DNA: TGTGCCAGCAGCTTAGGGGGACGGATCCGTTCAACGCAGTATTTT
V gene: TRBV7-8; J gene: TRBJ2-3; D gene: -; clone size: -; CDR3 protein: CASSFHTDTQYF; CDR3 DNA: TGTGCCAGCAGCTTCCACACAGATACGCAGTATTTT
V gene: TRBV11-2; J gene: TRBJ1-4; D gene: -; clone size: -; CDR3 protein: CASSYYEKLFF; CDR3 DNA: TGTGCCAGCAGCTACTATGAAAAACTGTTTTTT
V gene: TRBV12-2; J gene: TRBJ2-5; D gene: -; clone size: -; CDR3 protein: CASRPRHLRGQETQYF; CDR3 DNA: TGTGCAAGTCGCCCCCGCCACTTGAGGGGACAAGAGACCCAGTACTTC